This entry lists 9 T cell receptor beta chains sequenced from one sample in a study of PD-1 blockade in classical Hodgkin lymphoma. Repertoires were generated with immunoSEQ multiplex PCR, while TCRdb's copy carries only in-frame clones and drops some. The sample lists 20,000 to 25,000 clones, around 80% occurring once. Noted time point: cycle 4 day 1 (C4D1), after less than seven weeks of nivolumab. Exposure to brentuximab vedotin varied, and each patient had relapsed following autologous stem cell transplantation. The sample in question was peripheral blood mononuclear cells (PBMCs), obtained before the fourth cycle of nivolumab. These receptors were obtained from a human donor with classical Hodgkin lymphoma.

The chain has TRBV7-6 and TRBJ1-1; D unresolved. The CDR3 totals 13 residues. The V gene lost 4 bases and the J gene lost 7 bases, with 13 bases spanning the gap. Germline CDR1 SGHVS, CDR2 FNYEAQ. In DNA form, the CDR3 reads TGTGCCAGCAGCTCCCCCTTAGTTTTTGAAGCTTTCTTT. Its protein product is CASSSPLVFEAFF.

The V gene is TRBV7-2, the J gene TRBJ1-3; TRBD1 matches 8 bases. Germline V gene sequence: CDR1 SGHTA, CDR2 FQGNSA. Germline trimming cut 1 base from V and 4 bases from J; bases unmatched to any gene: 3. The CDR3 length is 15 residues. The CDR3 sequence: CASSLGGQAGNTIYF. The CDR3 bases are TGTGCCAGCAGCTTAGGGGGACAGGCCGGAAACACCATATATTTT. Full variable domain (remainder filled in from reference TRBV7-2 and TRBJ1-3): GAGVSQSPSNKVTEKGKDVELRCDPISGHTALYWYRQSLGQGLEFLIYFQGNSAPDKSGLPSDRFSAERTGGSVSTLTIQRTQQEDSAVYLCASSLGGQAGNTIYFGEGSWLTVV.

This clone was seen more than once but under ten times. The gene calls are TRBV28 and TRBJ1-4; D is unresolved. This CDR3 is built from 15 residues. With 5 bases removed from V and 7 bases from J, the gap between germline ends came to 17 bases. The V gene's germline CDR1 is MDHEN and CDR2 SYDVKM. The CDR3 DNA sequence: TGTGCCAGCAGTCTCGCATACGGAGGAGGTGAAAAACTGTTTTTT. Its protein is CASSLAYGGGEKLFF.

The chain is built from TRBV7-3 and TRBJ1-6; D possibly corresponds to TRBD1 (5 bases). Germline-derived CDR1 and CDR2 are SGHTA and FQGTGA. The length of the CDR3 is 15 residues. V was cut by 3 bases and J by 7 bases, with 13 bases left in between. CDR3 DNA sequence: TGTGCCAGCAGCTTGAAACCGGGGGAGAATTCACCCCTCCACTTT. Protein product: CASSLKPGENSPLHF.

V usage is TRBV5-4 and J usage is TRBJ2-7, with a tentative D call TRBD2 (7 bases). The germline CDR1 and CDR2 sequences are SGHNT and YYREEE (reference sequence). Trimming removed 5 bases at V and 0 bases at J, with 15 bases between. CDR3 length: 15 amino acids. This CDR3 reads CASSGRGGYSYEQYF. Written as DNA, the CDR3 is TGTGCCAGCAGTGGGAGGGGGGGGTACTCCTACGAGCAGTACTTC.

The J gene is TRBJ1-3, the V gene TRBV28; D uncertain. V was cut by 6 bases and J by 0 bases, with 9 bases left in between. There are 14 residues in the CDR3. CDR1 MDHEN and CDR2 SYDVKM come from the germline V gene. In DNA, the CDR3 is TGTGCCAGCAGGTCGGATGTCTCTGGAAACACCATATATTTT. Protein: CASRSDVSGNTIYF.

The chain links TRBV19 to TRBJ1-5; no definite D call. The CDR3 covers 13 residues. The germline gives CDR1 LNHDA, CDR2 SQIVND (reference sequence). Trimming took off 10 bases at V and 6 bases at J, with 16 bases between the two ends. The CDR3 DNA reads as TGTGCCACTATGGATCGGGCGGGTCAGCCCCAGCATTTT. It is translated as CATMDRAGQPQHF.

CDR3 in amino acids: CASSLEGRGPFF. For the CDR3, the DNA is TGTGCCAGCAGCTTAGAGGGGAGAGGTCCGTTCTTC. The chain employs TRBV11-2 and TRBJ2-1; tentatively, D is TRBD2 (5 bases). This CDR3 is built from 12 residues. V was pared by 0 bases and J by 15 bases, with 12 bases between. Germline loops: CDR1 SGHAT, CDR2 FQNNGV.

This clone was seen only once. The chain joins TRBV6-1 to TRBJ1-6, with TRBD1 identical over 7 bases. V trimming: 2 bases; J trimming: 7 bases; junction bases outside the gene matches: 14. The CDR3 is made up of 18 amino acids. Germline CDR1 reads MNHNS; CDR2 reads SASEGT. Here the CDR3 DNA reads TGTGCCAGCAGTGAACTCCCTCCGGGGACAGAAAAGAATTCACCCCTCCACTTT. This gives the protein CASSELPPGTEKNSPLHF.